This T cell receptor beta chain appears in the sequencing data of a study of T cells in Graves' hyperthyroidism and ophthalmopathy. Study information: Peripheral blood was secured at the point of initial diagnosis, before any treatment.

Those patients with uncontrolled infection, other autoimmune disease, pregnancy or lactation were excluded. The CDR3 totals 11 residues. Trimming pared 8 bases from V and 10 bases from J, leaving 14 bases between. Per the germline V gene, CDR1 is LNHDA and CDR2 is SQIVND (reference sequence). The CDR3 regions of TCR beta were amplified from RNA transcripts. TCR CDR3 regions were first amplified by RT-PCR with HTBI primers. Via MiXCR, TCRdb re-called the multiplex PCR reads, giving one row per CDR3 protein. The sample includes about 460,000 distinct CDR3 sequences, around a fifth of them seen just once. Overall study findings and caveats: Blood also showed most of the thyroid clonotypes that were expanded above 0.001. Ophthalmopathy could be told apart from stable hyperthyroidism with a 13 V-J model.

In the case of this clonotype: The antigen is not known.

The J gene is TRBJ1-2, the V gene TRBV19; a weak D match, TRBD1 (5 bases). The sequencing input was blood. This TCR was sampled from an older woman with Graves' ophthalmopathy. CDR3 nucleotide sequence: TGTGCCAGTGGAACACAGGTTGACTACACCTTC. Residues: CASGTQVDYTF.